The 7 T cell receptor beta chains given below trace back to one sample, sequenced in a study of early T cells in non-severe SARS-CoV-2 infection. TCRdb reprocessed the 5' RACE reads via MiXCR and lists one record per CDR3 protein. The data contain 100,000 to 120,000 distinct CDR3 sequences, about 12% of them singletons. Sequenced material: whole blood. These receptors all come from an adult who was a healthcare worker with PCR-confirmed SARS-CoV-2 infection or an uninfected control (not recorded which).

This clonotype was counted only a few times. V usage is TRBV5-1 and J usage is TRBJ2-1, with TRBD1 matching over 10 bases. Germline V CDR1 and CDR2: SGHRS, YFSETQ. The CDR3 consists of 16 residues. The ends lost 0 bases at V and 4 bases at J; junction bases unmatched: 4. The CDR3, as DNA: TGCGCCAGCAGCTTGGGACAGGGGGCATCATACAATGAGCAGTTCTTC. This codes for CASSLGQGASYNEQFF.

This clonotype was observed many times. The rearrangement links TRBV27 to TRBJ2-7; TRBD1 aligns across 8 bases. CDR1 is MNHEY, CDR2 SMNVEV, per germline (reference sequence). There are 13 residues in the CDR3. V was clipped by 3 bases and J by 7 bases; unmatched bases: 5. The CDR3 sequence is CASSLQGAAEQYF. The CDR3 DNA is TGTGCCAGCAGTTTGCAGGGGGCGGCGGAGCAGTACTTC.

This clonotype was detected many times. The V gene is TRBV20-1, the J gene TRBJ2-7, with TRBD2 matching over 8 bases. The J segment lost 3 bases and the V segment lost 3 bases, leaving 10 bases of the junction unmatched. There are 15 residues in the CDR3. The germline V gene has CDR1 DFQATT and CDR2 SNEGSKA (reference sequence). CDR3 sequence: CSARPPPGTSYEQYF. The DNA of the CDR3 is TGCAGTGCTAGGCCCCCTCCCGGGACTAGCTACGAGCAGTACTTC.

V usage is TRBV20-1 and J usage is TRBJ2-5; 7 positions agree with TRBD2. The germline V gene encodes CDR1 DFQATT and CDR2 SNEGSKA (reference sequence). The CDR3 is made up of 12 amino acids. In nucleotides, the CDR3 is TGCAGCTTAGGGGAGGGCAAAGAGACCCAGTACTTC. As protein: CSLGEGKETQYF.

This clonotype has more than one count but fewer than ten. The genes are TRBV7-9 and TRBJ2-5; D unclear. The germline V gene encodes CDR1 SEHNR and CDR2 FQNEAQ (reference sequence). The CDR3 totals 17 residues. The germline V and J ends were trimmed by 4 bases and 0 bases, with 18 bases remaining between them. The CDR3: CASSSTRWGRDQETQYF. The CDR3 region has the DNA TGTGCCAGCAGCTCTACCCGATGGGGAAGGGACCAAGAGACCCAGTACTTC.

This clonotype showed up many times. This chain links TRBV20-1 with TRBJ1-4, with 10 bases identical to TRBD1. The CDR3 totals 19 residues. Germline V gene data show CDR1 as DFQATT and CDR2 as SNEGSKA (reference sequence). The trim removed 1 base at V and 8 bases at J, leaving 19 bases unmatched. Here the CDR3 reads CSARVLPGQGRREGEKLFF. DNA of the CDR3: TGCAGTGCTAGAGTCCTCCCGGGACAGGGGAGGAGGGAGGGGGAAAAACTGTTTTTT.

This chain links TRBV29-1 with TRBJ2-5; the match to TRBD2 covers 9 bases. V was clipped by 5 bases and J by 5 bases; unmatched bases: 18. The CDR3 has 17 amino acids. Germline CDR1 is SQVTM and CDR2 is ANQGSEA. The CDR3: CSVSGEIFSGRGETQYF. The DNA of the CDR3 is TGCAGCGTTTCAGGGGAAATATTTAGCGGGAGAGGGGAGACCCAGTACTTC.